The source of this T cell receptor beta chain is a study of blood T cell repertoires in COVID-19. In germline, CDR1 is LGHNT, CDR2 FRNRAP. This CDR3 comprises 16 residues. J lost 8 bases, V lost 4 bases, and 11 bases had no gene match. Method: immunoSEQ multiplex PCR; TCRdb's copy keeps in-frame clones and lacks some. The sample yields some 400,000 clones, about 80% seen once. The sequence was obtained from a human donor with acute or convalescent COVID-19. The donor label of this sample is uncertain. Sequencing was done on a sample of peripheral blood. The V gene is TRBV12-5, the J gene TRBJ1-4; 9 bases fit TRBD1. This CDR3 reads CASGSPGTGLEEKLFF. The CDR3 region has the DNA TGTGCTAGTGGTTCCCCCGGGACAGGGTTGGAAGAAAAACTGTTTTTT. The full variable domain, with the rest looked up from reference TRBV12-5 and TRBJ1-4, is DARVTQTPRHKVTEMGQEVTMRCQPILGHNTVFWYRQTMMQGLELLAYFRNRAPLDDSGMPKDRFSAEMPDATLATLKIQPSEPRDSAVYFCASGSPGTGLEEKLFFGSGTQLSVL.